This TCR beta chain was observed in a study of glioma-infiltrating T cells. The iRepertoire nested amplicon-rescue multiplex PCR amplified TCR alpha and beta CDR3s from RNA. TCRdb reprocessed the multiplex PCR reads with MiXCR, giving one entry per CDR3 protein. The sample lists 4,000 to 4,500 distinct CDR3 sequences, around a quarter occurring once. Losses at the gene ends were 4 bases for V and 5 bases for J; bases not matched to a gene: 5. Germline V gene sequence: CDR1 SGHNT, CDR2 YYREEE (reference sequence). The length of the CDR3 is 14 residues. This clonotype was seen many times. This clonotype originated in a human donor with low-grade glioma or glioblastoma, undergoing nonglioma brain surgery, or in good health (not recorded which). The sequencing input was glioma tissue, nonneoplastic brain tissue, or PBMCs (not recorded which). The rearrangement uses TRBV5-4 and TRBJ2-5, with 10 bases matching TRBD1. The chain's CDR3 is CASSPDRGLETQYF. CDR3 nucleotide sequence: TGTGCCAGCAGCCCCGACAGGGGGCTGGAGACCCAGTACTTC.